This TCR beta chain stems from a study of beta chain features in type 1 diabetes. General study results and limits: More deletions and fewer insertions at VDJ junctions were found in patients with type 1 diabetes. Moderate yet significant TCRB CDR3 shortening was seen in Type 1 diabetes patients in all four CD4+ subsets.

Reverse transcription of all isolated RNA meant that expressed TCRB transcripts were sequenced. Some clones are missing from TCRdb's copy, which holds only in-frame ones; the method was immunoSEQ multiplex PCR. The sample lists roughly 700,000 clones; around an eighth were seen once. Note on this clone: Its antigen is unknown.

The V end was cut by 7 bases, the J end by 2 bases, with 11 bases between. From germline, CDR1 is GTSNPN and CDR2 SVGIG (reference sequence). The CDR3 is 12 amino acids. Sequencing was carried out using naive CD4+ T cells from blood. The clonotype originates from a man younger than 35 with type 1 diabetes. The chain uses TRBV30 and TRBJ1-2; D is undetermined. CDR3 loop: CAYNGLNYGYTF. DNA for the CDR3: TGTGCCTACAATGGTCTGAACTATGGCTACACCTTC.